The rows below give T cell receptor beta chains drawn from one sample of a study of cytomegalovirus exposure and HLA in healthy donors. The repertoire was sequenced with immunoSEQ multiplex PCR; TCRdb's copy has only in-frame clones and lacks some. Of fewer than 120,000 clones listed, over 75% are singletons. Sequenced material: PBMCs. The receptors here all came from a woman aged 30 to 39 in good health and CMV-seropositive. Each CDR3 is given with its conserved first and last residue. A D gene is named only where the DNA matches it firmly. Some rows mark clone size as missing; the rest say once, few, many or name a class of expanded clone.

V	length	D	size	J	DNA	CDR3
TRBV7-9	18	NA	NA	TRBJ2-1	TGTGCCGTCACGGGCGGAGACTCAAGAGGGGACTTTTACAACGAGCAGTTCTTC	CAVTGGDSRGDFYNEQFF
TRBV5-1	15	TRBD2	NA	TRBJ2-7	TGCGCCAGCAGCTTACTAGCGGGGGCCGCCTACGAGCAGTACTTC	CASSLLAGAAYEQYF
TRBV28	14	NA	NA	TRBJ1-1	TGTGCCAGCAGTTTACCCAGGGTCGGGACTGAAGCTTTCTTT	CASSLPRVGTEAFF
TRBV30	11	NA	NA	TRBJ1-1	TGTGCCTGGGGCATAGGAGCTGAAGCTTTCTTT	CAWGIGAEAFF
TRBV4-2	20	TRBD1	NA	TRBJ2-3	TGTGCCAGCAGCCAAGATGTACAGGGGGTGTCATCGATCTCCACAGATACGCAGTATTTT	CASSQDVQGVSSISTDTQYF
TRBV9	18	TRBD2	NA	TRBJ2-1	TGTGCCAGCAGCGTACGCCCCCGGACTAGCGGGGGTGGGAATGAGCAGTTCTTC	CASSVRPRTSGGGNEQFF
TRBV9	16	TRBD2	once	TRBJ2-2	TGTGCCAGCAGCGTAGATCCTAGCGGGGGAACCGGGGAGCTGTTTTTT	CASSVDPSGGTGELFF
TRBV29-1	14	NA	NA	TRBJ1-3	TGCAGCGTTGGGGAGAAAACCTCTGGAAACACCATATATTTT	CSVGEKTSGNTIYF
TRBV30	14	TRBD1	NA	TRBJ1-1	TGTGCCTGGGGTGACAGGGGACTGAACACTGAAGCTTTCTTT	CAWGDRGLNTEAFF
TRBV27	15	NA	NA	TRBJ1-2	TGTGCCAGCAGTTTATTTGCGGGGCTCGCACTTGGCTACACCTTC	CASSLFAGLALGYTF
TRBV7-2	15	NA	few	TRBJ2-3	TGTGCCAGCAGCCGAAGTAGCGGAAGCACAGATACGCAGTATTTT	CASSRSSGSTDTQYF
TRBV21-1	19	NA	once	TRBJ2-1	TGTGCCAGCAGCAAAGTGAATAGCGGGGGACACCATTCCTACAATGAGCAGTTCTTC	CASSKVNSGGHHSYNEQFF
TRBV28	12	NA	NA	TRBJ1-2	TGTGCCAGCAATACAGGGTCCTATGGCTACACCTTC	CASNTGSYGYTF
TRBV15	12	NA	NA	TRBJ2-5	TGTGCCACCAGCAGGTCTCAAGAGACCCAGTACTTC	CATSRSQETQYF
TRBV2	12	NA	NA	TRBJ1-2	TGTGCCAGCAGAGTCCCGAGAGGTGGCTACACCTTC	CASRVPRGGYTF
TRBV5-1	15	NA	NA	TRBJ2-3	TGCGCCAGCAGCCGGAGGGGGGAGGGGACAGATACGCAGTATTTT	CASSRRGEGTDTQYF
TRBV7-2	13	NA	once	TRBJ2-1	TGTGCCAGCAGCTCCGGACAGACCAATGAGCAGTTCTTC	CASSSGQTNEQFF
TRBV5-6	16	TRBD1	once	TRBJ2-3	TGTGCCAGCAGCATCCCTCAGGGGACAGGGATAAATACGCAGTATTTT	CASSIPQGTGINTQYF
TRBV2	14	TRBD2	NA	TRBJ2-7	TGTGCCAGCCTCGGACTAGCGGGTTCCTACGAGCAGTACTTC	CASLGLAGSYEQYF
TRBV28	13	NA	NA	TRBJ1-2	TGTGCCAGCATGGGGGGGCGTCACTATGGCTACACCTTC	CASMGGRHYGYTF
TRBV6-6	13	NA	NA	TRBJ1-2	TGTGCCAGCAGTCACCGGGACACCTATGGCTACACCTTC	CASSHRDTYGYTF
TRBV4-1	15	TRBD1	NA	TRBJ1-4	TGCGCCAGCAGCACGCGGACAGGGAGTAATGAAAAACTGTTTTTT	CASSTRTGSNEKLFF
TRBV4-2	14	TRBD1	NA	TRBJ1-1	TGTGCCAGCAGCCTGGGACAGTTGAACACTGAAGCTTTCTTT	CASSLGQLNTEAFF
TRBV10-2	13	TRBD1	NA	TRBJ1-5	TGCGCCACCAAAGACAGGGACGGCCAGCCCCAGCATTTT	CATKDRDGQPQHF
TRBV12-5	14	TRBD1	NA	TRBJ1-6	TGTGCTAGCCAATTCGGGACAGGGGAATCACCCCTCCACTTT	CASQFGTGESPLHF
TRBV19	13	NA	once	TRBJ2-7	TGTGCCAGTAGTAAGACAGGTGTCCACGAGCAGTACTTC	CASSKTGVHEQYF
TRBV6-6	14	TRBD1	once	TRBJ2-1	TGTGCCAGCGCAGGGGGACAGGGTGTCAATGAGCAGTTCTTC	CASAGGQGVNEQFF
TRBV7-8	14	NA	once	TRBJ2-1	TGTGCCAGCAGCCCGGGACTTCCCGGGAATGAGCAGTTCTTC	CASSPGLPGNEQFF
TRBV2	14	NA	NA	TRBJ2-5	TGTGCCAGCAGTCAATATAGCGGTCCGGAGACCCAGTACTTC	CASSQYSGPETQYF
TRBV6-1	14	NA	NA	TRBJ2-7	TGTGCCAGCAGTGGGGCAGGGGCTTATTACGAGCAGTACTTC	CASSGAGAYYEQYF
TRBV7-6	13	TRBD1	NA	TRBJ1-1	TGTGCCAGCAGCTTGGGACAGGGAACTGAAGCTTTCTTT	CASSLGQGTEAFF
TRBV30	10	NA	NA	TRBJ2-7	TGTGCCTGGAGCCTTTACGAGCAGTACTTC	CAWSLYEQYF
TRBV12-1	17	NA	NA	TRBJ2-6	TGTGCCAGCAGCCGTACGATAGGACAAAGTCGGGCCAACGTCCTGACTTTC	CASSRTIGQSRANVLTF
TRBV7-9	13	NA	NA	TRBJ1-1	TGTGCCAGCAAACCCCCCAGGGGCACTGAAGCTTTCTTT	CASKPPRGTEAFF
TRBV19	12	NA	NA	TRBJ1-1	TGTGCCACACAAGTAGGGGGCACTGAAGCTTTCTTT	CATQVGGTEAFF
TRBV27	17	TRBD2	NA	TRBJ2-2	TGTGCCAGCAGAGGAAACCCCGGGACTAGCGGCACCGGGGAGCTGTTTTTT	CASRGNPGTSGTGELFF
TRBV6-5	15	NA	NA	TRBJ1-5	TGTGCCAGCAGGACGACTTTCTCAGGGAATCAGCCCCAGCATTTT	CASRTTFSGNQPQHF
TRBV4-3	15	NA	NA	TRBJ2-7	TGCGCCAGCAGCCAGGGCTTCAGCAATCTCTACGAGCAGTACTTC	CASSQGFSNLYEQYF
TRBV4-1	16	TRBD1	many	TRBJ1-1	TGCGCCAGCAGCCAAGGGGTTGGGGACAGGGGACCTGAAGCTTTCTTT	CASSQGVGDRGPEAFF
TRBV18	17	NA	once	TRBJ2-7	TGTGCCAGCTCACCACTAGGACAATCTATAGTCTCCTACGAGCAGTACTTC	CASSPLGQSIVSYEQYF
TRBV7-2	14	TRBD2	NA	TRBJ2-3	TGTGCCAGCAGCCAAACTAGCGGGGCGGATACGCAGTATTTT	CASSQTSGADTQYF
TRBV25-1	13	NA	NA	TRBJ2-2	TGTGCCAGCAGTGCGCAGGGGCACGGGGAGCTGTTTTTT	CASSAQGHGELFF
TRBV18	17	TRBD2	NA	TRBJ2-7	TGTGCCAGCTCAAGGACTAGCGGGGGGGCTATCGTGTACGAGCAGTACTTC	CASSRTSGGAIVYEQYF
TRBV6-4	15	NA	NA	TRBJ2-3	TGTGCCAGCAGTGACTCGCACAGTAACACAGATACGCAGTATTTT	CASSDSHSNTDTQYF
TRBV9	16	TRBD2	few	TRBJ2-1	TGTGCCAGCAGCGTTAGCGGGAGTGGGATCTACAATGAGCAGTTCTTC	CASSVSGSGIYNEQFF
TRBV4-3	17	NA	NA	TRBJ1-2	TGCGCCAGCAGCCGAGGAGGACAGTTTGATTATAACTATGGCTACACCTTC	CASSRGGQFDYNYGYTF
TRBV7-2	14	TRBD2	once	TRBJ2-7	TGTGCCAGCAGCCGGACTAGCGGGAGTCACGAGCAGTACTTC	CASSRTSGSHEQYF
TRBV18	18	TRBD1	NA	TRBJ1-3	TGTGCCAGCTCACCACTGTCCCCGGGACAGGGGATTGGAAACACCATATATTTT	CASSPLSPGQGIGNTIYF
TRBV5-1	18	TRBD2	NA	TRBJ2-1	TGCGCCAGCAGCTTGGGGGCAATAGCGGGGGGCCCCTACAATGAGCAGTTCTTC	CASSLGAIAGGPYNEQFF
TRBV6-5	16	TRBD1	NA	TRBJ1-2	TGTGCCAGCAGTTACTCTTGGGACAGGGCTAACTATGGCTACACCTTC	CASSYSWDRANYGYTF
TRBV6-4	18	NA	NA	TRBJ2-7	TGTGCCAGCAGTGACTCCCTGGGCTATGGGGGGTCTAGGGAAGAGCAGTACTTC	CASSDSLGYGGSREEQYF
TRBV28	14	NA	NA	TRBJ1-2	TGTGCCAGCAGTGTCCCGGACAGAACCTATGGCTACACCTTC	CASSVPDRTYGYTF
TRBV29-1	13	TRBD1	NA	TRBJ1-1	TGCAGCGTTGTGAAGGGGGCTGGCACTGAAGCTTTCTTT	CSVVKGAGTEAFF
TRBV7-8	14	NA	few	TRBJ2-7	TGTGCCAGCAGCTTAGTGGGCACTTCCTACGAGCAGTACTTC	CASSLVGTSYEQYF